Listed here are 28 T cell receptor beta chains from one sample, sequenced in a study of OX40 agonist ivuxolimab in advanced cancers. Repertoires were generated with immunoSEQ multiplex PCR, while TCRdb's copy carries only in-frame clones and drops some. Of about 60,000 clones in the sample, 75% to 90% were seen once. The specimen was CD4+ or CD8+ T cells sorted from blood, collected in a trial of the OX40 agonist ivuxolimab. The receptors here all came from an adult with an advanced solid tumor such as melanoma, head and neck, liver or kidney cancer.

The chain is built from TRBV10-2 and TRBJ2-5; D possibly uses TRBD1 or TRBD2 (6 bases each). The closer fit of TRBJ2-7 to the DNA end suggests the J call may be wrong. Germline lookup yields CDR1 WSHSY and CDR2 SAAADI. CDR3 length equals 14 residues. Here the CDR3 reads CASSVRGEGDEQYF. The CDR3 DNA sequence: TGCGCCAGCAGTGTTAGGGGGGAAGGGGACGAGCAGTACTTC.

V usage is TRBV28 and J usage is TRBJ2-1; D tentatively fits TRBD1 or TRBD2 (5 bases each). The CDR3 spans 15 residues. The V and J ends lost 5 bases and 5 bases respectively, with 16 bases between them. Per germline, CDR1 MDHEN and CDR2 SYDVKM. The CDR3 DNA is TGTGCCAGCAGTCCCCCGGGGCCCGGGAACAATGAGCAGTTCTTC. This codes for CASSPPGPGNNEQFF. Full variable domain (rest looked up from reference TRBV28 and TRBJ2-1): DVKVTQSSRYLVKRTGEKVFLECVQDMDHENMFWYRQDPGLGLRLIYFSYDVKMKEKGDIPEGYSVSREKKERFSLILESASTNQTSMYLCASSPPGPGNNEQFFGPGTRLTVL.

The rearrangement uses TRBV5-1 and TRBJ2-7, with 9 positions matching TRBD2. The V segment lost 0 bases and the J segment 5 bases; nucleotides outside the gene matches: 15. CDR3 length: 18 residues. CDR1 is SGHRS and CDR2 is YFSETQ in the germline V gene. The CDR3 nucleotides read TGCGCCAGCAGCTTGGCCTTGGCGGGGGGATTAGCGGGAGACGAGCAGTACTTC. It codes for CASSLALAGGLAGDEQYF.

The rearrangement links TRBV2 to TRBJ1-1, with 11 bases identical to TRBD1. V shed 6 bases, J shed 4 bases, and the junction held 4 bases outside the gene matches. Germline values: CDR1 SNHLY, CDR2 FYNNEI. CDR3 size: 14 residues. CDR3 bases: TGTGCCAGCAGGGACAGGGGGCCGGGCACTGAAGCTTTCTTT. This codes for CASRDRGPGTEAFF.

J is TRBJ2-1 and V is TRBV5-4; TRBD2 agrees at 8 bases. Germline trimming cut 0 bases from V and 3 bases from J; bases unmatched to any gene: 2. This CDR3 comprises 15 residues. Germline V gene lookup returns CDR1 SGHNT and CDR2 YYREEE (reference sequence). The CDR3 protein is CASSLGGGYYNEQFF. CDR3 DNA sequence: TGTGCCAGCAGCTTGGGCGGGGGGTACTACAATGAGCAGTTCTTC.

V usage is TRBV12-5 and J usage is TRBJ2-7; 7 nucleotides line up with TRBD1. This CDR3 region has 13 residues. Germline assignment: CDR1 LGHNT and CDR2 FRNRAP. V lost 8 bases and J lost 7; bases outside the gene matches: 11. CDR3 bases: TGTGCTAGTAGGGGGCCCCCGGCAGGGGAGCAGTACTTC. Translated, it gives CASRGPPAGEQYF.

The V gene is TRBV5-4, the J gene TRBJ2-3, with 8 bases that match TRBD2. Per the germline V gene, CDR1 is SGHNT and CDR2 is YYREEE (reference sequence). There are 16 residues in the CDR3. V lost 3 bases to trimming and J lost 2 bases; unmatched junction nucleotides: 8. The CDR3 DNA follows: TGTGCCAGCAGCTCCGCCGGGAGGGCGTCCACAGATACGCAGTATTTT. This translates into CASSSAGRASTDTQYF. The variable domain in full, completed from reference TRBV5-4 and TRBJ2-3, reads ETGVTQSPTHLIKTRGQQVTLRCSSQSGHNTVSWYQQALGQGPQFIFQYYREEENGRGNFPPRFSGLQFPNYSSELNVNALELDDSALYLCASSSAGRASTDTQYFGPGTRLTVL.

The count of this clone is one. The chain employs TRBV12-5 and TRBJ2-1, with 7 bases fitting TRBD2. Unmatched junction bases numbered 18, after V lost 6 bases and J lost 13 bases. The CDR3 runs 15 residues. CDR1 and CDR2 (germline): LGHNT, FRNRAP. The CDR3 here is CASGPSLGRESSQFF. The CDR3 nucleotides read TGTGCTAGTGGCCCATCACTGGGGCGGGAGTCTTCACAGTTCTTC. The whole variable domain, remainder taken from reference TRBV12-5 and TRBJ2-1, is DARVTQTPRHKVTEMGQEVTMRCQPILGHNTVFWYRQTMMQGLELLAYFRNRAPLDDSGMPKDRFSAEMPDATLATLKIQPSEPRDSAVYFCASGPSLGRESSQFFGPGTRLTVL.

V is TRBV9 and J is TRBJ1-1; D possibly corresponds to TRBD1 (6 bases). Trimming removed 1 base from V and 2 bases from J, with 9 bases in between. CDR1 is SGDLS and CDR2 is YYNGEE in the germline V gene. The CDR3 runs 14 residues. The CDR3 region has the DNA TGTGCCAGCAGCGTACAGGGGATCAACACTGAAGCTTTCTTT. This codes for CASSVQGINTEAFF.

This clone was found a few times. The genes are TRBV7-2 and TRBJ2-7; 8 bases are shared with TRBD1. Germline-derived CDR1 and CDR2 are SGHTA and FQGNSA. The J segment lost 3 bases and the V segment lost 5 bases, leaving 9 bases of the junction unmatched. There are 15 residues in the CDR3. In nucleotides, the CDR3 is TGTGCCAGCAGCCCTGATCCGACAGGGGTCTACGAGCAGTACTTC. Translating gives CASSPDPTGVYEQYF.

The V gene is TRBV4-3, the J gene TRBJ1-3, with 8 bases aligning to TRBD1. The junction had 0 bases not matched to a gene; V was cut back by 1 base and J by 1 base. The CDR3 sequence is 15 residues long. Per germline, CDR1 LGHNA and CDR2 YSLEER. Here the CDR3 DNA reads TGCGCCAGCAGCCAAGGACAGGGGTCTGGAAACACCATATATTTT. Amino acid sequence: CASSQGQGSGNTIYF.

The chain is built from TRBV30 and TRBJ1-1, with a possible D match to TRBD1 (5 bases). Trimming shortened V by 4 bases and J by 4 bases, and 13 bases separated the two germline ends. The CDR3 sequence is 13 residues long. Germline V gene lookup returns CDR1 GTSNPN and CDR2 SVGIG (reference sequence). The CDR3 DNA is TGTGCCTGGAATAGGGATGGGGGCACTGAAGCTTTCTTT. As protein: CAWNRDGGTEAFF.

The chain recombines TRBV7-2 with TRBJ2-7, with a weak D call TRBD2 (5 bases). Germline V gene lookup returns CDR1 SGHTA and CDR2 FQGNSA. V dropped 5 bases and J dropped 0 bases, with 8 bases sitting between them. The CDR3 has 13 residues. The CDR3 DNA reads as TGTGCCAGCAGCCAAGGGAGCTCCTACGAGCAGTACTTC. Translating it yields CASSQGSSYEQYF.

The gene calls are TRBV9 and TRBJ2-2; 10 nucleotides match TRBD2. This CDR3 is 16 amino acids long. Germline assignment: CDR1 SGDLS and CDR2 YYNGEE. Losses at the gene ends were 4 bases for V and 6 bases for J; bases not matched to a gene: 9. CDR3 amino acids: CASSIRLAGGSGELFF. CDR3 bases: TGTGCCAGCAGCATCCGGTTAGCGGGAGGATCCGGGGAGCTGTTTTTT.

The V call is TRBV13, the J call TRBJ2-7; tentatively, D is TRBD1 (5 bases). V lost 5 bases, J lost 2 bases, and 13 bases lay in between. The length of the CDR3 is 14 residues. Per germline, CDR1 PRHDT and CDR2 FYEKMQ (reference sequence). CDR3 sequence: CASSPRQSTYEQYF. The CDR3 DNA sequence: TGTGCCAGCAGCCCGAGACAGTCTACCTACGAGCAGTACTTC. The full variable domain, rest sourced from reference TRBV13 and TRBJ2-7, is AAGVIQSPRHLIKEKRETATLKCYPIPRHDTVYWYQQGPGQDPQFLISFYEKMQSDKGSIPDRFSAQQFSDYHSELNMSSLELGDSALYFCASSPRQSTYEQYFGPGTRLTVT.

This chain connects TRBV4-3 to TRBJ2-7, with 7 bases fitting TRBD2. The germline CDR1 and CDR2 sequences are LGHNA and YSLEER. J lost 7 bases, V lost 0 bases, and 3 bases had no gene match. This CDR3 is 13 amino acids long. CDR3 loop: CASSQEREGEQYF. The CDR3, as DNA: TGCGCCAGCAGCCAAGAAAGGGAGGGGGAGCAGTACTTC.

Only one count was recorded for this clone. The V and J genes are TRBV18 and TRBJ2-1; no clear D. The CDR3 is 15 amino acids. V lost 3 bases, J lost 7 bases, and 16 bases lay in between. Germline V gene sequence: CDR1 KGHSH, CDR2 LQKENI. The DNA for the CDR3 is TGTGCCAGCTCACCGGCCCAAGCCACAAGTAATGAGCAGTTCTTC. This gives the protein CASSPAQATSNEQFF.

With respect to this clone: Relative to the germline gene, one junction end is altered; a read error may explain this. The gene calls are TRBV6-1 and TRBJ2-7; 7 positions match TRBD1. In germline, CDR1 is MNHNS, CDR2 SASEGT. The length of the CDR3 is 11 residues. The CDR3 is CASSVGTARSF. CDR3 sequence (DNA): TGTGCCAGCAGTGTAGGGACAGCTCGCTCCTTC.

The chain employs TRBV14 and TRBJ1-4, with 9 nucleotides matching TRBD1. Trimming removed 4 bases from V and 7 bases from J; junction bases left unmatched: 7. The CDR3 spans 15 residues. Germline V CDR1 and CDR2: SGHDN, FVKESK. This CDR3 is CASSPTGGRVEKLFF. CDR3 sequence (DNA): TGTGCCAGCAGCCCTACAGGGGGCCGGGTTGAAAAACTGTTTTTT. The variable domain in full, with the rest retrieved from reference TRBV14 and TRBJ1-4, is EAGVTQFPSHSVIEKGQTVTLRCDPISGHDNLYWYRRVMGKEIKFLLHFVKESKQDESGMPNNRFLAERTGGTYSTLKVQPAELEDSGVYFCASSPTGGRVEKLFFGSGTQLSVL.

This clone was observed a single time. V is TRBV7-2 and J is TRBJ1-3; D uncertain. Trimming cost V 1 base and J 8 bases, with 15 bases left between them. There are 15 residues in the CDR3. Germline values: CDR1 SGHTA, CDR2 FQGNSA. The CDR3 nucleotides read TGTGCCAGCAGCTTAGTCGGGCAGCCCCCGGACACCATATATTTT. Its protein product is CASSLVGQPPDTIYF.

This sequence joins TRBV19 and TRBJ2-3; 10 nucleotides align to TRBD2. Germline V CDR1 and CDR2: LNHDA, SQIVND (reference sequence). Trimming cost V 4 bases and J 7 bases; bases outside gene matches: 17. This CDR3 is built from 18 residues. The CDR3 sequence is CASSNFRAGLAVNNTQYF. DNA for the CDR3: TGTGCCAGTAGTAATTTCAGGGCTGGACTAGCGGTTAACAATACGCAGTATTTT.

The CDR3 spells CASSYGGMNTEAFF. The CDR3 DNA reads as TGTGCCAGCAGTTACGGGGGTATGAACACTGAAGCTTTCTTT. V and J are TRBV6-6 and TRBJ1-1, with D maybe TRBD1 (5 bases). This CDR3 is built from 14 residues. The V gene lost 2 bases and the J gene lost 0 bases, with 7 bases spanning the gap. The V gene's germline CDR1 is MNHNY and CDR2 SVGAGI (reference sequence).

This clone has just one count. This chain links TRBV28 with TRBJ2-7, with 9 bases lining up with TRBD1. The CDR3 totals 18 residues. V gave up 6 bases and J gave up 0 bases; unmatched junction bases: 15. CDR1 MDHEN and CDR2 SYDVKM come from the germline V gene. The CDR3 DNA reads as TGTGCCAGCAGCTCTGGACAGGGGTTTGAGTCCCGCTCCTACGAGCAGTACTTC. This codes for CASSSGQGFESRSYEQYF.

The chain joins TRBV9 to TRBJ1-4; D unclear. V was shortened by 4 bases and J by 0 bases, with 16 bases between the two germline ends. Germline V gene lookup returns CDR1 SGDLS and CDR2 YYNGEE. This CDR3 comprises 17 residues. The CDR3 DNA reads TGTGCCAGCAGCACGACACCCACCCTCACAACTAATGAAAAACTGTTTTTT. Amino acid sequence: CASSTTPTLTTNEKLFF.

The CDR3 loop is CASRLTQGASHFALGYTF. CDR3 in DNA: TGTGCCAGCAGGCTCACGCAGGGAGCCTCACATTTCGCTCTTGGCTACACCTTC. The chain links TRBV28 to TRBJ1-2, with D possibly TRBD1 on 5 matching bases. This CDR3 region has 18 residues. The germline V and J ends were trimmed by 6 bases and 7 bases, with 30 bases remaining between them. Germline V gene sequence: CDR1 MDHEN, CDR2 SYDVKM.

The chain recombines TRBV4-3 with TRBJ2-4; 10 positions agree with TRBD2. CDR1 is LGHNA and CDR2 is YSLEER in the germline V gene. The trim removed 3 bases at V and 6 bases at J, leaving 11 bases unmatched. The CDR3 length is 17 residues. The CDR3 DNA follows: TGCGCCAGCAGCCAGGCGAGCGGGAGGGCCAGTTTAAACATTCAGTACTTC. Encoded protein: CASSQASGRASLNIQYF.

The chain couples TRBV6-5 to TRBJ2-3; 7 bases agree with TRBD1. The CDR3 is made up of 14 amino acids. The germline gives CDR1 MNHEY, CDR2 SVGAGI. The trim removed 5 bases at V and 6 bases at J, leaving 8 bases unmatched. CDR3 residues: CASSQRQGRDTQYF. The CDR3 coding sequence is TGTGCCAGCAGTCAACGACAGGGAAGGGATACGCAGTATTTT.

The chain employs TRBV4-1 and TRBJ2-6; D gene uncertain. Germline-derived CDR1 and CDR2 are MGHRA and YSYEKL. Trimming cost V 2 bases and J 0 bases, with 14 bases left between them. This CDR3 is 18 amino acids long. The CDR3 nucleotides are TGCGCCAGCAGCCAAACAGCGACTCCCAGCTCTGGGGCCAACGTCCTGACTTTC. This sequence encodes CASSQTATPSSGANVLTF.